This TCR beta chain was obtained from a study of neurological immune-mediated disorders. This clonotype was recorded at least ten times. TCRdb called the 5' RACE reads again in MiXCR, with one record for every CDR3 protein. The sample lists roughly 52,000 distinct CDR3 sequences; under 5% were seen once. This TCR derives from a woman aged 40 to 50 with multiple sclerosis. Sequenced: CD4+ T cells from blood.

The CDR3 nucleotides read TGCGCCAGCAACGACAGGAACTCTGGGGCCAACGTCCTGACTTTC. Translated: CASNDRNSGANVLTF. The gene calls are TRBV5-1 and TRBJ2-6, with a tentative D call TRBD1 (6 bases). This CDR3 has 15 amino acids. V was clipped by 6 bases and J by 0 bases, with 10 bases between them. The V gene's germline CDR1 is SGHRS and CDR2 YFSETQ. The variable domain in full, with the rest retrieved from reference TRBV5-1 and TRBJ2-6, is KAGVTQTPRYLIKTRGQQVTLSCSPISGHRSVSWYQQTPGQGLQFLFEYFSETQRNKGNFPGRFSGRQFSNSRSEMNVSTLELGDSALYLCASNDRNSGANVLTFGAGSRLTVL.